Below are 28 T cell receptor beta chains sequenced from a single sample in a study of blood T cells in healthy people across ages. Through a sample-barcoded 5' primer and a J-beta primer mix, a second PCR was run for roughly 7 to 12 cycles. TCRdb independently ran MiXCR on the 5' RACE reads; one entry per CDR3 protein. Among 800,000 to 1,300,000 distinct CDR3 sequences listed, approximately 25% were seen once. These same records also appear under a second study, on T cells of mothers and their children.

The specimen was blood. The receptors were gathered from a girl aged 2-10 years in good health.

The rearrangement joins TRBV7-9 to TRBJ2-3; D unresolved. CDR3 length: 14 amino acids. Trimming took 1 base from V and 4 from J, leaving 9 bases between them. Germline V gene lookup returns CDR1 SEHNR and CDR2 FQNEAQ (reference sequence). CDR3 sequence: CASSLVQAPDTQYF. The CDR3 DNA reads as TGTGCCAGCAGCTTAGTTCAGGCCCCAGATACGCAGTATTTT.

The chain joins TRBV11-2 to TRBJ1-6; no clear D gene. The germline gives CDR1 SGHAT, CDR2 FQNNGV. With 1 base removed from V and 11 bases from J, the gap between germline ends came to 15 bases. The CDR3 covers 15 residues. CDR3 protein: CASSLGGLLKTPLHF. The CDR3 DNA sequence: TGTGCCAGCAGCTTAGGAGGTCTCCTGAAAACACCCCTCCACTTT.

V and J are TRBV20-1 and TRBJ1-1; D not certain. The CDR3 totals 14 residues. With 0 bases removed from V and 5 bases from J, the gap between germline ends came to 13 bases. Germline V gene data show CDR1 as DFQATT and CDR2 as SNEGSKA (reference sequence). The CDR3 loop is CSARDPSVGTEAFF. In nucleotides, the CDR3 is TGCAGTGCTAGAGATCCCTCAGTCGGGACTGAAGCTTTCTTT.

The J gene is TRBJ1-2, the V gene TRBV29-1; TRBD1 might be the D (6 bases). Germline values: CDR1 SQVTM, CDR2 ANQGSEA. V was cut by 4 bases and J by 6 bases, with 12 bases left in between. The CDR3 runs 12 residues. Written as DNA, the CDR3 is TGCAGCGTTGTGGGGGGGGCGGATGGCTACACCTTC. Protein product: CSVVGGADGYTF.

This clonotype was observed at least ten times. The J gene is TRBJ2-7, the V gene TRBV4-2; no firm D call. Per the germline V gene, CDR1 is LGHNA and CDR2 is YNFKEQ. CDR3 length equals 14 residues. V lost 4 bases to trimming and J lost 0 bases, with 10 bases between them. CDR3 coding DNA: TGTGCCAGCAGCCCCCTCCGGAACTCCTACGAGCAGTACTTC. Its protein product is CASSPLRNSYEQYF.

The gene calls are TRBV28 and TRBJ2-5; D might be TRBD2 (6 bases). The J call may not be correct, given that the DNA end is closer to TRBJ2-1. The CDR3 is 15 amino acids. Germline lookup yields CDR1 MDHEN and CDR2 SYDVKM. CDR3 in DNA: TGTGCCACCGACCGGTATGGCGGGGCGGTTAATGAGCAGTTCTTC. Translating it yields CATDRYGGAVNEQFF.

This clonotype has a handful of counts. This sequence joins TRBV12-5 and TRBJ2-7; D gene unclear. The germline V gene has CDR1 LGHNT and CDR2 FRNRAP. The V end was cut by 3 bases, the J end by 7 bases, with 7 bases between. This CDR3 contains 11 residues. DNA of the CDR3: TGTGCTAGTGGTTTTAATGGGGAGCAGTACTTC. Protein sequence: CASGFNGEQYF.

The rearrangement uses TRBV11-2 and TRBJ2-1, with D possibly being TRBD1 (5 bases). V lost 6 bases and J 7 bases, leaving 19 bases between the germline ends. The CDR3 covers 15 residues. Germline CDR1 and CDR2: SGHAT and FQNNGV. The CDR3 sequence is CASRDPSGIWNEQFF. CDR3 nucleotide sequence: TGTGCCAGCAGAGATCCCTCAGGGATCTGGAATGAGCAGTTCTTC.

Ten or more counts support this clonotype. The gene calls are TRBV11-2 and TRBJ1-4; tentative D call: TRBD1 (6 bases). Germline CDR1 is SGHAT and CDR2 is FQNNGV. With 4 bases removed from V and 8 bases from J, the gap between germline ends came to 14 bases. The CDR3 has 14 residues. The CDR3: CASSSRGLGEKLFF. CDR3 DNA: TGTGCCAGCAGCTCCAGGGGTCTTGGCGAAAAACTGTTTTTT.

The rearrangement uses TRBV7-2 and TRBJ2-5, with D possibly being TRBD1 or TRBD2 (5 bases each). The tail of the sequence fits TRBJ2-1 better, so the J call may be wrong. CDR1 SGHTA and CDR2 FQGNSA come from the germline V gene. This CDR3 is built from 13 residues. The CDR3 DNA follows: TGTGCCAGCAGCCCCAGGGAGTTCAATGAGCAGTTCTTC. It yields the protein CASSPREFNEQFF.

V is TRBV20-1 and J is TRBJ1-1; D may be TRBD1 (5 bases). The CDR3 spans 14 residues. The germline CDR1 and CDR2 sequences are DFQATT and SNEGSKA (reference sequence). V gave up 5 bases and J gave up 1 base, with 14 bases separating them. The CDR3 here is CSAGSFDRNTEAFF. DNA for the CDR3: TGCAGTGCTGGGTCCTTTGACAGGAACACTGAAGCTTTCTTT.

The sample holds a few counts of this clonotype. V gene TRBV5-5 combines with J gene TRBJ2-5, with TRBD1 as a possible D gene (5 bases). This CDR3 is 17 amino acids long. The V end was cut by 1 base, the J end by 5 bases, with 21 bases between. Germline CDR1 SGHKS, CDR2 YYEKEE (reference sequence). The CDR3 protein is CASSLMKLQGVGETQYF. CDR3 DNA: TGTGCCAGCAGCTTGATGAAGTTGCAAGGGGTCGGGGAGACCCAGTACTTC.

Note on this clonotype: No conserved phenylalanine or tryptophan ends this CDR3, so it is likely a read error. V is TRBV7-9 and J is TRBJ2-1; D possibly uses TRBD1 or TRBD2 (5 bases each). The V end was cut by 1 base, the J end by 9 bases, with 7 bases between. This CDR3 spans 12 amino acids. CDR1 SEHNR and CDR2 FQNEAQ come from the germline V gene (reference sequence). CDR3 protein: CASSLVGTEQFS. The DNA of the CDR3 is TGTGCCAGCAGCTTAGTTGGGACTGAGCAGTTCTCC.

The chain joins TRBV6-5 to TRBJ1-4; TRBD1 matches at 9 bases. CDR1 is MNHEY, CDR2 SVGAGI, per germline. With V trimmed by 10 bases and J by 7 bases, 7 bases remained unmatched. The CDR3 sequence is 13 residues long. The CDR3, as DNA: TGTGCCACCCAGGGACAGGGAGGTGAAAAACTGTTTTTT. It specifies CATQGQGGEKLFF.

In this sample, this clonotype turned up a few times. The chain joins TRBV4-1 to TRBJ1-3; D not resolved. This CDR3 is built from 15 residues. The germline V gene encodes CDR1 MGHRA and CDR2 YSYEKL. The V gene lost 6 bases and the J gene lost 0 bases, with 12 bases spanning the gap. The DNA for the CDR3 is TGCGCCAGCAGACGGGTCTTAAGCTCTGGAAACACCATATATTTT. It specifies CASRRVLSSGNTIYF.

V gene TRBV29-1 combines with J gene TRBJ1-5; D remains ambiguous. V lost 3 bases to trimming and J lost 7 bases, with 16 bases between them. CDR3 length equals 14 residues. Germline-derived CDR1 and CDR2 are SQVTM and ANQGSEA. CDR3 nucleotides: TGCAGCGTTGATATACCGGGGAGCGGGCAGCCCCAGCATTTT. It specifies CSVDIPGSGQPQHF.

This clonotype turned up a few times. The chain recombines TRBV11-2 with TRBJ1-1, with 10 bases fitting TRBD1. The ends lost 10 bases at V and 4 bases at J; junction bases unmatched: 9. Germline loops: CDR1 SGHAT, CDR2 FQNNGV. The CDR3 runs 14 residues. The CDR3 nucleotides are TGTGCCATCCTAAGACAGGGGGCTCTCACTGAAGCTTTCTTT. Translating it yields CAILRQGALTEAFF.

This chain joins TRBV12-3 or TRBV12-4 and TRBJ2-1; TRBD2 might be the D (5 bases). Trimming took off 3 bases at V and 4 bases at J, with 13 bases between the two ends. CDR3 length equals 15 residues. This CDR3 is CASSLTGNNYNEQFF. For the CDR3, the DNA is TGTGCCAGCAGTTTGACCGGGAACAATTACAATGAGCAGTTCTTC.

This rearrangement joins TRBV4-1 to TRBJ2-1; D is ambiguous. V was shortened by 0 bases and J by 8 bases, with 8 bases between the two germline ends. This CDR3 comprises 13 residues. Germline V gene lookup returns CDR1 MGHRA and CDR2 YSYEKL. The chain's CDR3 is CASSQESGDEQFF. CDR3 coding DNA: TGCGCCAGCAGCCAAGAGTCCGGCGATGAGCAGTTCTTC.

This chain uses TRBV11-1 with TRBJ1-2; D unclear. V dropped 3 bases and J dropped 6 bases, with 17 bases sitting between them. Germline CDR1 SGHAT, CDR2 FQDESV (reference sequence). CDR3 length: 15 amino acids. Written as DNA, the CDR3 is TGTGCCAGCAGCTTCTATGAGGATACGGTTAATGGCTACACCTTC. It is translated as CASSFYEDTVNGYTF.

V and J are TRBV12-3 or TRBV12-4 and TRBJ2-7; D is possibly TRBD2 (6 bases). V dropped 6 bases and J dropped 2 bases, with 20 bases sitting between them. This CDR3 is 16 amino acids long. The CDR3 here is CASSPGGLRGPYEQYF. CDR3 DNA: TGTGCCAGCAGCCCCGGGGGATTGAGAGGCCCCTACGAGCAGTACTTC.

The chain couples TRBV28 to TRBJ2-1; D is ambiguous. The germline V gene encodes CDR1 MDHEN and CDR2 SYDVKM. The CDR3 sequence is 17 residues long. V lost 2 bases, J lost 0 bases, and 14 bases lay in between. Written as DNA, the CDR3 is TGTGCCAGCAGTTTAATCAGTTCGCACCGCTCCTACAATGAGCAGTTCTTC. Protein: CASSLISSHRSYNEQFF.

This clonotype was observed a few times. The chain joins TRBV6-2 or TRBV6-3 to TRBJ1-2; D is possibly TRBD1 (5 bases). Germline CDR1 reads MNHEY; CDR2 reads SVGEGT. Trimming shortened V by 2 bases and J by 5 bases, and 9 bases separated the two germline ends. This CDR3 comprises 13 residues. The CDR3 DNA reads TGTGCCAGCAGTTACGGGGACGAATATGGCTACACCTTC. Amino acid sequence: CASSYGDEYGYTF.

A few counts support this clonotype. The V and J genes are TRBV7-8 and TRBJ2-7; D is unresolved. The CDR3 sequence is 11 residues long. Germline-derived CDR1 and CDR2 are SGHVS and FQNEAQ. V lost 3 bases and J lost 6, with 6 bases in between. CDR3 amino acids: CASSFTVEQYF. The CDR3 coding sequence is TGTGCCAGCAGCTTTACGGTCGAGCAGTACTTC.

The CDR3 nucleotides are TGTGCCAGCAGCCCCACCCCGGCAGGGAGGGATGAGCAGTTCTTC. As protein: CASSPTPAGRDEQFF. The chain joins TRBV5-6 to TRBJ2-5, with 7 nucleotides matching TRBD2. The J call is in doubt because the DNA end fits TRBJ2-1 better. Germline V gives CDR1 SGHDT, CDR2 YYEEEE. CDR3 length: 15 amino acids.

This CDR3 reads CASSPTGLAGDNEQFF. CDR3 sequence (DNA): TGTGCCAGCAGCCCGACGGGGCTAGCGGGAGACAATGAGCAGTTCTTC. The gene calls are TRBV4-2 and TRBJ2-1; 10 bases align to TRBD2. Trimming cost V 4 bases and J 5 bases; bases outside gene matches: 8. The CDR3 covers 16 residues. In germline, CDR1 is LGHNA, CDR2 YNFKEQ.

This clonotype came up a few times. The gene calls are TRBV12-3 or TRBV12-4 and TRBJ2-1; the D gene is possibly TRBD2 (6 bases). The CDR3 length is 15 residues. With 8 bases removed from V and 0 bases from J, the gap between germline ends came to 14 bases. CDR3 region: CASAPSAGSYNEQFF. CDR3 coding DNA: TGTGCCAGCGCCCCTAGCGCGGGCTCCTACAATGAGCAGTTCTTC.

The chain has TRBV27 and TRBJ1-4; D gene unclear. The V gene lost 5 bases and the J gene lost 6 bases, with 10 bases spanning the gap. Looked up from germline, CDR1 is MNHEY and CDR2 is SMNVEV (reference sequence). The CDR3 is made up of 13 amino acids. CDR3 region: CASSQQYYEKLFF. The CDR3, as DNA: TGTGCCAGCAGTCAGCAGTATTATGAAAAACTGTTTTTT.